The 19 T cell receptor beta chains below were found in one sample sequenced in a study of technical replicates of blood from several donors. The data were produced by immunoSEQ multiplex PCR, yet TCRdb's version contains in-frame clones alone and is incomplete. The sample records about 17,000 clones, 82% being singletons. Sequencing used PBMCs. The receptors were sampled from a human donor in good health. Some clones in this sample may be carry-over from other donors' samples.

The chain recombines TRBV7-2 with TRBJ1-5, with D maybe TRBD1 (6 bases). Trimming stripped 5 bases from V and 3 bases from J, with 11 bases between. This CDR3 region has 14 residues. Germline CDR1 reads SGHTA; CDR2 reads FQGNSA. This chain's CDR3 is CASSPGQFNQPQHF. CDR3 DNA sequence: TGTGCCAGCAGCCCCGGACAGTTCAATCAGCCCCAGCATTTT.

The chain couples TRBV7-9 to TRBJ2-1; 8 bases are shared with TRBD2. CDR3 size: 14 residues. Germline CDR1 and CDR2: SEHNR and FQNEAQ (reference sequence). CDR3 coding DNA: TGTGCGGCGCATTCGGGAGGGCCCCCCAATGAGCAGTTCTTC. It codes for CAAHSGGPPNEQFF.

This rearrangement joins TRBV10-1 to TRBJ1-1; TRBD1 matches at 9 bases. CDR1 and CDR2 from the germline V gene are WNHNN and SYGVQD (reference sequence). CDR3 length: 15 amino acids. Germline trimming cut 5 bases from V and 5 bases from J; bases unmatched to any gene: 9. The CDR3 loop is CASSPQTGGRTEAFF. The CDR3 DNA follows: TGCGCCAGCAGTCCCCAAACAGGGGGCCGAACTGAAGCTTTCTTT.

This chain connects TRBV18 to TRBJ2-7; 11 nucleotides match TRBD2. Trimming cost V 3 bases and J 1 base; bases outside gene matches: 8. The length of the CDR3 is 17 residues. The germline V gene has CDR1 KGHSH and CDR2 LQKENI. The CDR3 protein is CASSPPGLAALSYEQYF. Here the CDR3 DNA reads TGTGCCAGCTCACCGCCGGGACTAGCGGCTTTATCCTACGAGCAGTACTTC. Combining the CDR3 with reference TRBV18 and TRBJ2-7 gives the whole variable domain NAGVMQNPRHLVRRRGQEARLRCSPMKGHSHVYWYRQLPEEGLKFMVYLQKENIIDESGMPKERFSAEFPKEGPSILRIQQVVRGDSAAYFCASSPPGLAALSYEQYFGPGTRLTVT.

The chain links TRBV5-1 to TRBJ2-7, with D hard to call. The ends were cut back, 3 bases at V and 3 bases at J, with 7 bases in the middle. This CDR3 spans 12 amino acids. Germline lookup yields CDR1 SGHRS and CDR2 YFSETQ. The chain's CDR3 is CASSSLNYEQYF. In DNA, the CDR3 is TGCGCCAGCAGCTCACTTAACTACGAGCAGTACTTC.

This sequence joins TRBV4-2 and TRBJ1-1, with TRBD1 matching over 8 bases. The CDR3 totals 16 residues. The trim removed 4 bases at V and 6 bases at J, leaving 13 bases unmatched. Germline V gene lookup returns CDR1 LGHNA and CDR2 YNFKEQ. This CDR3 reads CASSPEVQGAGSEAFF. CDR3 DNA sequence: TGTGCCAGCAGCCCAGAGGTCCAGGGGGCCGGGTCTGAAGCTTTCTTT.

The J gene is TRBJ1-1, the V gene TRBV2; 9 bases match TRBD1. V shed 4 bases, J shed 5 bases, and the junction held 5 bases outside the gene matches. Per the germline V gene, CDR1 is SNHLY and CDR2 is FYNNEI. The CDR3 is 14 residues long. Here the CDR3 reads CASSGRTGDTEAFF. The CDR3 bases are TGTGCCAGCAGTGGAAGGACAGGGGATACTGAAGCTTTCTTT.

This clone showed up just once. V usage is TRBV27 and J usage is TRBJ2-1, with TRBD1 identical over 8 bases. There are 16 residues in the CDR3. Germline V gives CDR1 MNHEY, CDR2 SMNVEV (reference sequence). Trimming removed 2 bases from V and 7 bases from J; junction bases left unmatched: 10. The CDR3: CASSLTGQALLNEQFF. As DNA, the CDR3 is TGTGCCAGCAGTTTAACGGGACAGGCCCTCCTGAATGAGCAGTTCTTC.

V is TRBV7-9 and J is TRBJ2-5; TRBD1 might be the D (6 bases). The germline V gene encodes CDR1 SEHNR and CDR2 FQNEAQ (reference sequence). The CDR3 spans 17 residues. The ends were cut back, 0 bases at V and 3 bases at J, with 17 bases in the middle. Written as DNA, the CDR3 is TGTGCCAGCAGCTTAGCGAGTCTGAGGGCAGGGGAAGAGACCCAGTACTTC. The encoded protein is CASSLASLRAGEETQYF.

The CDR3 DNA is TGTGCCAGTAGTCCGGGACTAGCGACCCCGGGCCATGAGCAGTTCTTC. It yields the protein CASSPGLATPGHEQFF. The V gene is TRBV27, the J gene TRBJ2-1; 10 bases are a match to TRBD2. J was trimmed by 8 bases and V by 9 bases; bases with no gene match: 16. The CDR3 runs 16 residues. Germline CDR1 is MNHEY and CDR2 is SMNVEV (reference sequence).

The chain couples TRBV6-1 to TRBJ2-2; D might be TRBD1 (6 bases). CDR3 size: 15 residues. Germline CDR1 and CDR2: MNHNS and SASEGT. Trimming took 2 bases from V and 7 from J, leaving 14 bases between them. This CDR3 reads CASSEIAGVGGELFF. The CDR3 DNA follows: TGTGCCAGCAGTGAAATTGCAGGGGTTGGCGGGGAGCTGTTTTTT.

The chain couples TRBV6-1 to TRBJ2-4, with D uncertain. This CDR3 spans 14 amino acids. The germline V gene has CDR1 MNHNS and CDR2 SASEGT. V lost 0 bases and J lost 0, with 3 bases in between. The CDR3 sequence is CASSEAGAKNIQYF. The CDR3 DNA follows: TGTGCCAGCAGTGAAGCCGGAGCCAAAAACATTCAGTACTTC.

This clone was counted a few times. The chain is built from TRBV4-1 and TRBJ2-6; no clear D. Germline assignment: CDR1 MGHRA and CDR2 YSYEKL. The CDR3 has 16 residues. V was trimmed by 0 bases and J by 4 bases, leaving 10 bases between them. CDR3 in amino acids: CASSQEVHSGANVLTF. The CDR3 coding sequence is TGCGCCAGCAGCCAAGAAGTCCACTCGGGGGCCAACGTCCTGACTTTC.

V gene TRBV25-1 combines with J gene TRBJ1-5; 7 bases are shared with TRBD1. Germline V CDR1 and CDR2: MGHDK, SYGVNS. The CDR3 length is 16 residues. The J segment lost 4 bases and the V segment lost 6 bases, leaving 12 bases of the junction unmatched. CDR3 sequence reads: CASSPGQSIGNQPQHF. In nucleotides, the CDR3 is TGTGCCAGCAGCCCGGGACAGTCAATAGGTAATCAGCCCCAGCATTTT.

The J gene is TRBJ2-5, the V gene TRBV4-1, with a tentative D call TRBD2 (6 bases). The ends were cut back, 1 base at V and 4 bases at J, with 13 bases in the middle. The CDR3 totals 15 residues. CDR1 and CDR2 (germline): MGHRA, YSYEKL. The CDR3 loop is CASSQGDGRGETQYF. The CDR3 nucleotides are TGCGCCAGCAGCCAAGGCGACGGGAGAGGAGAGACCCAGTACTTC.

The chain joins TRBV28 to TRBJ2-1; TRBD2 is a possible D gene (6 bases). Between the trimmed V and J ends, which lost 7 bases and 0 bases, there was a span of 10 bases. Germline CDR1 is MDHEN and CDR2 is SYDVKM. The CDR3 length is 14 residues. The CDR3 DNA reads as TGTGCCAGCATCGGCGGGGCCTCCTACAATGAGCAGTTCTTC. Its translation is CASIGGASYNEQFF. Full variable domain (rest looked up from reference TRBV28 and TRBJ2-1): DVKVTQSSRYLVKRTGEKVFLECVQDMDHENMFWYRQDPGLGLRLIYFSYDVKMKEKGDIPEGYSVSREKKERFSLILESASTNQTSMYLCASIGGASYNEQFFGPGTRLTVL.

The chain carries TRBV27 and TRBJ2-5; TRBD2 aligns across 7 bases. From germline, CDR1 is MNHEY and CDR2 SMNVEV (reference sequence). J gave up 2 bases and V 5 bases, and 5 bases lay outside the gene matches. The CDR3 is made up of 14 amino acids. The CDR3 bases are TGTGCCAGCAGTCCACCGGGACTACAAGAGACCCAGTACTTC. Encoded protein: CASSPPGLQETQYF.

The chain employs TRBV2 and TRBJ1-1, with D unresolved. Between the trimmed V and J ends, which lost 5 bases and 6 bases, there was a span of 10 bases. This CDR3 has 12 residues. CDR1 is SNHLY and CDR2 is FYNNEI in the germline V gene. The CDR3 reads CASSPFGAEAFF. CDR3 nucleotide sequence: TGTGCCAGCAGTCCTTTCGGGGCTGAAGCTTTCTTT.

The rearrangement joins TRBV19 to TRBJ2-7; possibly TRBD1 for D (6 bases). The CDR3 length is 15 residues. Germline V gives CDR1 LNHDA, CDR2 SQIVND (reference sequence). Trimming took off 4 bases at V and 6 bases at J, with 19 bases between the two ends. The CDR3 loop is CASSTKLFGTTEQYF. The CDR3 DNA is TGTGCCAGTAGTACAAAATTATTCGGGACAACCGAGCAGTACTTC.